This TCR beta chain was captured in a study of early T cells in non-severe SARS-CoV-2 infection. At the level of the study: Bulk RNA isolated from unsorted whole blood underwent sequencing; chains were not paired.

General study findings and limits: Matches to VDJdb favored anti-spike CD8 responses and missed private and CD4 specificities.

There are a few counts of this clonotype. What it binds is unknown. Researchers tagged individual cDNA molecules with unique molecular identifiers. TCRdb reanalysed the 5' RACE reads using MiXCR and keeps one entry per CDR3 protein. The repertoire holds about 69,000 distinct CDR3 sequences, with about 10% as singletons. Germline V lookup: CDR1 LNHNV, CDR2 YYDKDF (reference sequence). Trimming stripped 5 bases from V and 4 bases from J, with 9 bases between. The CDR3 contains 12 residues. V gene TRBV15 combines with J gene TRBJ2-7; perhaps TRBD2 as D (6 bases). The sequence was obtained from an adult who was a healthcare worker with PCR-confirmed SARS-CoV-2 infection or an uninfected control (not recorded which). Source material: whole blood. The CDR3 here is CATSGGGYEQYF. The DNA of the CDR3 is TGTGCCACCAGCGGAGGAGGGTACGAGCAGTACTTC.